This T cell receptor beta chain was obtained from a study of blood T cell repertoires in COVID-19. On the study more broadly: The United States, Italy and Spain provided the acute and convalescent COVID-19 samples. The analysed material was cDNA or gDNA that came from T cells, B-cell-depleted T cells, or PBMCs.

Germline CDR1 LNHDA, CDR2 SQIVND (reference sequence). V shed 2 bases, J shed 8 bases, and the junction held 7 bases outside the gene matches. The CDR3 is 15 residues long. Original processing notes: Reference gene primer amplification gave estimated nucleated cell counts. Sequencing was performed with immunoSEQ multiplex PCR; in TCRdb, only in-frame clones are kept and a portion is missing. V, J and clone size are taken as reported in that table, and D and trimming were inferred from the DNA itself. The repertoire consists of around 71,000 clones, with roughly four fifths occurring once and the leading ten covering over 25%. This clone showed up just a few times.

The chain couples TRBV19 to TRBJ1-5; 9 bases map to TRBD1. The receptor was derived from a woman of 80 years or more with active or convalescent COVID-19. Source material: peripheral blood. Here the CDR3 reads CASSIQGTGYEPQHF. The CDR3 nucleotides read TGTGCCAGTAGTATACAAGGGACAGGGTATGAGCCCCAGCATTTT.